This entry describes one T cell receptor (beta chain). This specimen comes from a study of blood T cell repertoires in COVID-19. Study background: Samples came from the United States, Italy and Spain, spanning acute and convalescent COVID-19.

Germline CDR1 SEHNR, CDR2 FQNEAQ (reference sequence). V gave up 1 base and J gave up 2 bases, with 13 bases separating them. This CDR3 has 16 residues. In the original workflow: The authors estimated nucleated cell counts from reference gene primer amplification. This table comes from immunoSEQ multiplex PCR, and its TCRdb copy is limited to in-frame clones, with some not included. That table gives V, J and clone size, and the DNA gave D and trimming. The sample includes tens of thousands of clones, about 91% of them seen just once. This chain uses TRBV7-9 with TRBJ2-3, with D possibly TRBD2 on 7 matching bases. The TCR originated in a woman aged 60-75 years with active COVID-19. The material sequenced was peripheral blood. CDR3 amino acids: CASSLGGGGTTDTQYF. CDR3 bases: TGTGCCAGCAGCTTAGGGGGAGGGGGTACCACAGATACGCAGTATTTT.